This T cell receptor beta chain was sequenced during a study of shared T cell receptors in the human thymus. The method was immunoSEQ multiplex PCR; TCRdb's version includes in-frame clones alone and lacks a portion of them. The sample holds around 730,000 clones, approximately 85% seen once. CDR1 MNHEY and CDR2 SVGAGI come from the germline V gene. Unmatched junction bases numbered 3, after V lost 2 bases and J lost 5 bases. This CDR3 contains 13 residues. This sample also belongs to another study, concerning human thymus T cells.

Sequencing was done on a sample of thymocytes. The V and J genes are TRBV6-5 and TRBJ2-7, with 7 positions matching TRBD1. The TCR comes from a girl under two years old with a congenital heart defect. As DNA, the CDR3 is TGTGCCAGCAGTTACGCTGACAGGGACGAGCAGTACTTC. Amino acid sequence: CASSYADRDEQYF.